This T cell receptor (beta chain) was identified in a study of blood T cell repertoires in COVID-19. In the study's own analysis: It was from reference gene primer amplification that nucleated cell counts were estimated. Data came from immunoSEQ multiplex PCR; TCRdb stores just in-frame clones and leaves some out. D and trimming come from the DNA, and the V and J calls and clone size come from that table. The sample lists approximately 250,000 clones, around nine tenths seen once, with around 3.1% in the top ten. CDR1 is SGHRS, CDR2 YFSETQ, per germline. The CDR3 is 15 residues long. In this sample, this clone turned up a few times. Its ends do not fully match the called genes, so a read error is possible. Each exposed participant met a COVID-19 case in the 2 weeks preceding study entry.

The chain employs TRBV5-1 and TRBJ1-1, with D perhaps TRBD1 (6 bases). This receptor was obtained from a woman aged 40 to 50 who had been exposed to COVID-19. Sequencing was carried out using PBMCs or T cells enriched from blood (not recorded which). The CDR3 sequence: CASSDIQGQNTEAFF. CDR3 nucleotide sequence: TGTGCCAGCAGCGACATACAGGGTCAGAACACTGAAGCTTTCTTT.